The T cell receptor beta chain under discussion was sequenced for a study of regulatory T cells in long-lasting Graves disease. V lost 9 bases, J lost 8 bases, and 16 bases lay in between. Germline assignment: CDR1 MDHEN and CDR2 SYDVKM. This CDR3 comprises 12 residues. For TCR beta, libraries came from iRepertoire HTBI primers and Arm-PCR of CDR3 regions. Via MiXCR, TCRdb re-called the multiplex PCR reads, giving one row per CDR3 protein. The sample lists about 540,000 distinct CDR3 sequences, less than 15% occurring once. Study-level results: New patients shared fewer than 1,000 public clonotypes, and persistent patients shared more, with a few thousand. Persistent Graves' patients showed a TCR diversity that was lower than that of newly diagnosed ones.

Time point in this sample: newly diagnosed GD, antithyroid drugs for less than 3 months. Preparation of the TCR library used RNA extracted from PBMCs. This clonotype was seen many times. Its target is not known. Another study also made use of these data, one on T cells in Graves' hyperthyroidism and ophthalmopathy.

This clonotype was sampled from a man aged 30-40 years with Graves disease. J is TRBJ1-2 and V is TRBV28; no clear D. The specimen comprised peripheral blood mononuclear cells (PBMCs), sampled at new diagnosis, from a patient treated with antithyroid drugs. The CDR3, as DNA: TGTGCCAGTCTTTCGGGGATGGACGGCTACACCTTC. Translating it yields CASLSGMDGYTF.